One sample yielded the 8 T cell receptor beta chains listed below, sequenced in a study of shared clonotypes between healthy human individuals. Sequenced by immunoSEQ multiplex PCR; TCRdb stores in-frame clones only, minus some. The sample has over a million clones, about 80% seen once; the top ten hold 0.55% to 0.7%. The sequenced sample was memory CD4+ T cells from PBMCs. The sample's subset: CD45RA-negative fraction. All receptors come from a young man in good health. Some clones in this sample may be carry-over from other donors' samples.

V is TRBV28 and J is TRBJ1-5, with D unclear. The germline V gene encodes CDR1 MDHEN and CDR2 SYDVKM. V was clipped by 6 bases and J by 3 bases, with 15 bases between them. The CDR3 covers 15 residues. CDR3 DNA sequence: TGTGCCAGCAGCTCCCGGGAGTTGGTCAATCAGCCCCAGCATTTT. Amino acid sequence: CASSSRELVNQPQHF. Combining the CDR3 with reference TRBV28 and TRBJ1-5 gives the whole variable domain DVKVTQSSRYLVKRTGEKVFLECVQDMDHENMFWYRQDPGLGLRLIYFSYDVKMKEKGDIPEGYSVSREKKERFSLILESASTNQTSMYLCASSSRELVNQPQHFGDGTRLSIL.

This clone appeared a single time. The chain employs TRBV19 and TRBJ1-2, with TRBD1 matching over 7 bases. Trimming cost V 1 base and J 2 bases; bases outside gene matches: 7. The CDR3 loop spans 16 amino acids. Germline values: CDR1 LNHDA, CDR2 SQIVND (reference sequence). The CDR3 coding sequence is TGTGCCAGTAGTATAGGAGGGGGCAGAGTAAACTATGGCTACACCTTC. Protein sequence: CASSIGGGRVNYGYTF.

Comment on this clone: It is likely a read error: a sequence one base away is far more abundant. The chain links TRBV29-1 to TRBJ1-1; no clear D. CDR1 SQVTM and CDR2 ANQGSEA come from the germline V gene. This CDR3 has 11 amino acids. DNA for the CDR3: TGCGGCGCCCTTGTCCGGGCTGAAGCTTTCTTT. Protein product: CGALVRAEAFF.

The rearrangement uses TRBV7-8 and TRBJ1-4; no clear D. Germline V lookup: CDR1 SGHVS, CDR2 FQNEAQ. V shed 5 bases and J shed 0 bases, with 10 bases lying between them. The CDR3 spans 15 residues. The CDR3 loop reads CASSQRAATNEKLFF. CDR3 coding DNA: TGTGCCAGCAGCCAACGGGCAGCAACTAATGAAAAACTGTTTTTT.

Notes on this clone: A much larger clone lies one base from this, so it may be a read error. Other DNA variants within this sample encode the same CDR3. This chain connects TRBV7-3 to TRBJ2-5, with 12 bases matching TRBD2. The germline gives CDR1 SGHTA, CDR2 FQGTGA. The junction had 1 base not matched to a gene; V was cut back by 4 bases and J by 4 bases. The length of the CDR3 is 14 residues. CDR3 nucleotides: TGTGCCAGCAGCTCGGGACTAGCGGGAGAGACCCAGTACTTC. Encoded protein: CASSSGLAGETQYF.

The chain recombines TRBV4-3 with TRBJ2-7; D uncertain. CDR3 length equals 13 residues. Trimming left V 1 base short and J 2 bases short, with 6 bases between. CDR1 is LGHNA, CDR2 YSLEER, per germline. The CDR3 DNA sequence: TGCGCCAGCAGCCAAGCGGTGGCCTACGAGCAGTACTTC. Its protein is CASSQAVAYEQYF.

The chain is built from TRBV29-1 and TRBJ1-3; no reliable D call. Trimming took 4 bases from V and 5 from J, leaving 6 bases between them. The CDR3 sequence is 11 residues long. Germline V gene lookup returns CDR1 SQVTM and CDR2 ANQGSEA. The CDR3 bases are TGCAGCGTTGCTTGGAGAAACACCATATATTTT. The encoded protein is CSVAWRNTIYF.

The V and J genes are TRBV28 and TRBJ1-2; D ambiguous. V lost 7 bases, J lost 0 bases, and 15 bases lay in between. The CDR3 contains 15 residues. Per germline, CDR1 MDHEN and CDR2 SYDVKM. CDR3 region: CASTNSGSPNYGYTF. The CDR3 DNA is TGTGCCAGCACCAACTCGGGGTCGCCTAACTATGGCTACACCTTC.